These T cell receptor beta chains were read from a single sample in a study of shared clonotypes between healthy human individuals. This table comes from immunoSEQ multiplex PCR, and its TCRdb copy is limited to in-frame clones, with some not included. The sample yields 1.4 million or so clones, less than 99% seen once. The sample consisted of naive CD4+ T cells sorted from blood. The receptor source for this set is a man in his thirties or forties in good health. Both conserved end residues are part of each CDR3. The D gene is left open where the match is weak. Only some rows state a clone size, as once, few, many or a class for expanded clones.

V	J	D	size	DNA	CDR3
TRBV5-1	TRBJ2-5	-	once	TGCGCCAGCAGCCCTCTACCCCGACCCATCCAAGAGACCCAGTACTTC	CASSPLPRPIQETQYF
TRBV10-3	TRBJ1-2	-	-	TGTGCCATCGCGGGCGACGAGGGCGATGGCTACACCTTC	CAIAGDEGDGYTF
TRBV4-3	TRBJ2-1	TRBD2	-	TGCGCCAGCAGCCAAAGAAGTTCAGCGGGAGCCTATAATGAGCAGTTCTTC	CASSQRSSAGAYNEQFF
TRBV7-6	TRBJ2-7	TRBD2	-	TGTGCCAGCAGCTACGGGACTACCAACTACGAGCAGTACTTC	CASSYGTTNYEQYF
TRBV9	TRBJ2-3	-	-	TGTGCCAGCAGCGTAGTTTCGGGAGTTCGGGCAGATACGCAGTATTTT	CASSVVSGVRADTQYF
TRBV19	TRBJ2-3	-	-	TGTGCCAGTAGTATAAACACAGATACGCAGTATTTT	CASSINTDTQYF
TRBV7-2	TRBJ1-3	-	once	TGTGCCAGCAGCGGCCGGCAGGGATCTGGAAACACCATATATTTT	CASSGRQGSGNTIYF
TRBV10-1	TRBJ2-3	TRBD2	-	TGCGCCAGCAGTGAGAGGGGGCGTAGCGGGAGTTGGGATACGCAGTATTTT	CASSERGRSGSWDTQYF
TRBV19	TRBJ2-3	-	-	TGTGCCAGTAGTATGATGACGCGGCAGGGGTTCGAAGATTCATATACGCAGTATTTT	CASSMMTRQGFEDSYTQYF
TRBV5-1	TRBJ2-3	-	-	TGCGCCAGCAGCTTGGCCGTAAACAGGGTCGGCACAGATACGCAGTATTTT	CASSLAVNRVGTDTQYF
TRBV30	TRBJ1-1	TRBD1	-	TGTGCCTGGAGTGGGGGGGACAGGGCGAACACTGAAGCTTTCTTT	CAWSGGDRANTEAFF
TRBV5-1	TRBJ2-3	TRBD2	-	TGCGCCAGTACCCACACTAGCGTCTACACAGATACGCAGTATTTT	CASTHTSVYTDTQYF
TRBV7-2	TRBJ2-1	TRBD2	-	TGTGCCAGCAGCTTAGAATTCGGGAGGGTCCATGAGCAGTTCTTC	CASSLEFGRVHEQFF
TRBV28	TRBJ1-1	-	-	TGTGCCAGCAGTTTGATGTCCCTGCGACCGAACACTGAAGCTTTCTTT	CASSLMSLRPNTEAFF
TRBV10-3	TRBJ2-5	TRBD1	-	TGTGCCATCAGTCCCGGGACAGGGGTAGAGACCCAGTACTTC	CAISPGTGVETQYF
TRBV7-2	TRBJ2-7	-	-	TGTGCCAGCAGCTTATTACCCCCAAGCGGGCGGCTTGGCGAGCAGTACTTC	CASSLLPPSGRLGEQYF
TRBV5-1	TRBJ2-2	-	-	TGCGCCAGCAGCATGGGGGTCACCCCCACCGGGGAGCTGTTTTTT	CASSMGVTPTGELFF
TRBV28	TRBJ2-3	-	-	TGTGCCACCGGGACCAATCCCCCAGATACGCAGTATTTT	CATGTNPPDTQYF
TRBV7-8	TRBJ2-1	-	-	TGTGCCCTAGATGGAAATGAGCAGTTCTTC	CALDGNEQFF
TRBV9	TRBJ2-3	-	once	TGTGCCAGCAGCGTAGCTGGATTAGGCCCAGATACGCAGTATTTT	CASSVAGLGPDTQYF
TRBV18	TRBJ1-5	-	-	TGTGCCAGCACATACAAAGATAGCAATCAGCCCCAGCATTTT	CASTYKDSNQPQHF
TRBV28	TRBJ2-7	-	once	TGTGCCAGCAGATTACAGGGTCGACTCTACGAGCAGTACTTC	CASRLQGRLYEQYF
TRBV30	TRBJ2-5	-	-	TGTGCCTGGAGTCCCCTAACTGGCCAAGAGACCCAGTACTTC	CAWSPLTGQETQYF
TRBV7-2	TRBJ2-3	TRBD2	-	TGTGCCAGCCGCCCCGGGGGGACTAGCGGGGCCGCAGATACGCAGTATTTT	CASRPGGTSGAADTQYF
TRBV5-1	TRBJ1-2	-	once	TGCGCCAGCAGTAAGGACAGCTCCCCTACTTATGGCTACACCTTC	CASSKDSSPTYGYTF
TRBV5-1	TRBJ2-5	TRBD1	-	TGCGCCAGCAGCGTCCGGGACAGCGTACTCCAAGAGACCCAGTACTTC	CASSVRDSVLQETQYF
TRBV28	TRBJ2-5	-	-	TGTGCCAGCAGTTTTGCCGGGGTCCAGGGAGAGACCCAGTACTTC	CASSFAGVQGETQYF
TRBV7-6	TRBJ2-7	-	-	TGTGCCAGCAGCCGGAATAGCGGAGGAACCTACGAGCAGTACTTC	CASSRNSGGTYEQYF
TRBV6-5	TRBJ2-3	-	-	TGTGCCAGCAGTTACGTGGGGAGGCAGTATTTT	CASSYVGRQYF
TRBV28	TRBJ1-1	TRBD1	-	TGTGCCACCCAGGGGGACGTTGAAGCTTTCTTT	CATQGDVEAFF
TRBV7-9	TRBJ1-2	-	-	TGTGCCAGCAGCTTATCGACACATGGCTACACCTTC	CASSLSTHGYTF
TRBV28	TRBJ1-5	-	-	TGTGCCAGCAGTTTATTAGGATTGCCCCAGCATTTT	CASSLLGLPQHF
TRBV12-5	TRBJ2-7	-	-	TGTGCTAGTGCGGGACCGCCTAACCCCACCTACGAGCAGTACTTC	CASAGPPNPTYEQYF
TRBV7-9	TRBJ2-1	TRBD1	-	TGTGCCAGCAGCCCACCGGGACAGGGCTACAATGAGCAGTTCTTC	CASSPPGQGYNEQFF
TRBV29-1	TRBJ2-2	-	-	TGCAGCGTTGCCACCTGGAACACCGGGGAGCTGTTTTTT	CSVATWNTGELFF